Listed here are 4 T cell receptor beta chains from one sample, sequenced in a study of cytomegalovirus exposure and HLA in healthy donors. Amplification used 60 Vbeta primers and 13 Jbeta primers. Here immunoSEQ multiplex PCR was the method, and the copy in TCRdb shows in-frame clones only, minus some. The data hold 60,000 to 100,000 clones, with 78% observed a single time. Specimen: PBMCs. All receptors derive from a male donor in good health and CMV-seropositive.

The CDR3 region has the DNA TGTGCCAGCAGTGAAGGGACAGGGGGCGGCACAGATACGCAGCATTTT. As protein: CASSEGTGGGTDTQHF. The chain couples TRBV6-4 to TRBJ2-3, with 12 bases matching TRBD1. The closer fit of TRBJ1-5 to the DNA end suggests the J call may be wrong. The CDR3 runs 16 residues. Germline V gene sequence: CDR1 MRHNA, CDR2 SNTAGT.

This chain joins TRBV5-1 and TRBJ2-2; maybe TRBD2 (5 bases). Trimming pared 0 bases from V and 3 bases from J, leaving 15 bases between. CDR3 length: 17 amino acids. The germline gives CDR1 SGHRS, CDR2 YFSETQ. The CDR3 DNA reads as TGCGCCAGCAGCTTGGGCGGGCTAGTGGCGTACACCGGGGAGCTGTTTTTT. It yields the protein CASSLGGLVAYTGELFF.

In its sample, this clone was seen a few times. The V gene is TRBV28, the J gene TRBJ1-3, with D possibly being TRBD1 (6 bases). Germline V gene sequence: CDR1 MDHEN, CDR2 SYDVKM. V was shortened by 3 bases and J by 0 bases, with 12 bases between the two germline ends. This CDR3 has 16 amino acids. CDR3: CASSLAGDISGNTIYF. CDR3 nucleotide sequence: TGTGCCAGCAGTTTGGCAGGGGATATCTCTGGAAACACCATATATTTT. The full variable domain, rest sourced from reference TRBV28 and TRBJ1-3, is DVKVTQSSRYLVKRTGEKVFLECVQDMDHENMFWYRQDPGLGLRLIYFSYDVKMKEKGDIPEGYSVSREKKERFSLILESASTNQTSMYLCASSLAGDISGNTIYFGEGSWLTVV.

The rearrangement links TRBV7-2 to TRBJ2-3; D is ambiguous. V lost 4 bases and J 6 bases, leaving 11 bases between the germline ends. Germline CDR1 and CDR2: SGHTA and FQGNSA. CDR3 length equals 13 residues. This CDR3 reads CASSSRNWDTQYF. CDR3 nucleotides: TGTGCCAGCAGCTCGCGAAATTGGGATACGCAGTATTTT. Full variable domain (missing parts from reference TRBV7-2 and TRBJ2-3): GAGVSQSPSNKVTEKGKDVELRCDPISGHTALYWYRQSLGQGLEFLIYFQGNSAPDKSGLPSDRFSAERTGGSVSTLTIQRTQQEDSAVYLCASSSRNWDTQYFGPGTRLTVL.